This TCR beta chain stems from a study of Ad26.COV2.S vaccination and SARS-CoV-2 variants. This CDR3 has 15 amino acids. Looked up from germline, CDR1 is SGHNT and CDR2 is YYREEE (reference sequence). V lost 4 bases, J lost 8 bases, and 10 bases stayed unmatched. Treatment specified: around 19 received Ad26.COV2.S at low or high dose, single or two shots; about 5 received placebo; per-sample allocation not given. Repertoires come from day 63 after the first vaccine or placebo injection. Data came from immunoSEQ multiplex PCR; TCRdb stores just in-frame clones and leaves some out. The repertoire holds some 370,000 clones, 83% seen once, with more than 7% in the top ten.

Sequenced material: peripheral blood, taken in a trial of Ad26.COV2.S vaccine versus placebo. The receptor comes from a person aged 18-65 years who received the Ad26.COV2.S COVID-19 vaccine or a placebo. This chain connects TRBV5-4 to TRBJ2-3, with 10 bases lining up with TRBD2. CDR3 sequence: CASSLSSGGRSTQYF. In DNA form, the CDR3 reads TGTGCCAGCAGCCTGAGTAGCGGGGGGAGAAGTACGCAGTATTTT.